The sequence of this TCR beta chain was determined in a study of patients and donors after allogeneic stem cell transplantation. The CDR3 runs to 16 residues. Germline V gene sequence: CDR1 MNHNS, CDR2 SASEGT. V lost 3 bases and J lost 5; bases outside the gene matches: 12. TCRdb analysed the RT-PCR reads with MiXCR anew, one entry per CDR3 protein. Altogether some 60,000 distinct CDR3 sequences are present, about an eighth being singletons, with the ten largest covering 25% to 40%. Sequences were obtained from blood, either unsorted or a sorted T cell fraction (not recorded which). The clonotype originates from a human donor who was either an allogeneic HSCT recipient or a stem cell or donor lymphocyte infusion donor (not recorded which). It is not recorded whose cells these are; they may come from a transplant donor. The J gene is TRBJ1-2, the V gene TRBV6-1, with 7 bases fitting TRBD1. As DNA, the CDR3 is TGTGCCAGCAGTGATAGCCCCGGGACAGTACCTTATGGCTACACCTTC. This translates into CASSDSPGTVPYGYTF.